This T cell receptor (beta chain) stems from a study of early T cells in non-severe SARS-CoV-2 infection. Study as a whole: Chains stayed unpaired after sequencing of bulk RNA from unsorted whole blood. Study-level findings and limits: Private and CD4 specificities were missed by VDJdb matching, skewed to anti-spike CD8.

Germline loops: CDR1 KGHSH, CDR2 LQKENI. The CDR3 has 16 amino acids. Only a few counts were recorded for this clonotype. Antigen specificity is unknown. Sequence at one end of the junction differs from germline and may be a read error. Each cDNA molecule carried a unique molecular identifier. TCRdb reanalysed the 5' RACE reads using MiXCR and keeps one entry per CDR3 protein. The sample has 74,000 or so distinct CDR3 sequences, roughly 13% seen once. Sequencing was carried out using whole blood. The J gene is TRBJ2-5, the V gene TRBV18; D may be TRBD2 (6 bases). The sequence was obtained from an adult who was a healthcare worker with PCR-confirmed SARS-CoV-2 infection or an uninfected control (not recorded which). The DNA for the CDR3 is TGTGTCAGCTCACCTTGGAGTAGCGGTAACCAAGAGACCCAGTACTTC. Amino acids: CVSSPWSSGNQETQYF. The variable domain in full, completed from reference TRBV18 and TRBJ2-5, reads NAGVMQNPRHLVRRRGQEARLRCSPMKGHSHVYWYRQLPEEGLKFMVYLQKENIIDESGMPKERFSAEFPKEGPSILRIQQVVRGDSAAYFCVSSPWSSGNQETQYFGPGTRLLVL.